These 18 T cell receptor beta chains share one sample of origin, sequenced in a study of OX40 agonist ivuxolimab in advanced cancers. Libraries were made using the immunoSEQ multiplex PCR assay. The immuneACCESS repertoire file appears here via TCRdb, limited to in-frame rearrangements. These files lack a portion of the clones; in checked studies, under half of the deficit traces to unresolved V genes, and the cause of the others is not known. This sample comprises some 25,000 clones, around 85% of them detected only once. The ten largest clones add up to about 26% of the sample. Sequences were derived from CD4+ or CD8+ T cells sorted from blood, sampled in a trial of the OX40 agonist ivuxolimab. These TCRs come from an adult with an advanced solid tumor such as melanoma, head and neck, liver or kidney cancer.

The CDR3 nucleotides are TGTGCCAGCAGTTCGTGGGGGGTAGATGAGCAGTTCTTC. Translation: CASSSWGVDEQFF. The V gene is TRBV27, the J gene TRBJ2-1; TRBD2 might be the D (6 bases). The CDR3 sequence is 13 residues long. Germline V gene sequence: CDR1 MNHEY, CDR2 SMNVEV (reference sequence). V was trimmed by 4 bases and J by 8 bases, leaving 12 bases between them.

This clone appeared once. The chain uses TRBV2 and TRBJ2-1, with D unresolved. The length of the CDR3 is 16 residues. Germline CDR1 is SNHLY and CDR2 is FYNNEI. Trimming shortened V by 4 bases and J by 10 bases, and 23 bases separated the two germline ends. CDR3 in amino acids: CASSATTGTETGEQFF. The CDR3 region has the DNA TGTGCCAGCAGTGCGACGACCGGAACCGAGACGGGCGAGCAGTTCTTC. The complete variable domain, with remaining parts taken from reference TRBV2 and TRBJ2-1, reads EPEVTQTPSHQVTQMGQEVILRCVPISNHLYFYWYRQILGQKVEFLVSFYNNEISEKSEIFDDQFSVERPDGSNFTLKIRSTKLEDSAMYFCASSATTGTETGEQFFGPGTRLTVL.

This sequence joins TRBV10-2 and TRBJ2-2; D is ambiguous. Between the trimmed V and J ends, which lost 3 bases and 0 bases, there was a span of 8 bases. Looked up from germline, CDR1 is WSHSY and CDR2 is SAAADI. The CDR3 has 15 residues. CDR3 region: CASSEMVTNTGELFF. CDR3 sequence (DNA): TGCGCCAGCAGTGAAATGGTCACGAACACCGGGGAGCTGTTTTTT.

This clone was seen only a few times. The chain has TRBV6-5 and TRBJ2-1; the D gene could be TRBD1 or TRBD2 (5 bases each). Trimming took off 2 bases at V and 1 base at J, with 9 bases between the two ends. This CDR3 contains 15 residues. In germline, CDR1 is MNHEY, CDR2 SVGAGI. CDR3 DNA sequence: TGTGCCAGCAGTTACGATGGGGGATCCTACAATGAGCAGTTCTTC. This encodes CASSYDGGSYNEQFF.

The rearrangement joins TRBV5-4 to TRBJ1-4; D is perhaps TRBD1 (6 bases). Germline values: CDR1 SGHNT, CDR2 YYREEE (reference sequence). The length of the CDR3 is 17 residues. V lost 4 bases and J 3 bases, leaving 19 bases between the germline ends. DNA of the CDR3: TGTGCCAGCAGCAATCCGGGGGCTGGGGGCCCTAATGAAAAACTGTTTTTT. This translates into CASSNPGAGGPNEKLFF.

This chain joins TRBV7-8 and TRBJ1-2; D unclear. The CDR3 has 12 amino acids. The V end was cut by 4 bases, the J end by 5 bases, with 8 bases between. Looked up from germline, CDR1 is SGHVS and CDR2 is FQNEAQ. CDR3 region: CASSSNNYGYTF. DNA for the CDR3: TGTGCCAGCAGCTCGAACAATTATGGCTACACCTTC.

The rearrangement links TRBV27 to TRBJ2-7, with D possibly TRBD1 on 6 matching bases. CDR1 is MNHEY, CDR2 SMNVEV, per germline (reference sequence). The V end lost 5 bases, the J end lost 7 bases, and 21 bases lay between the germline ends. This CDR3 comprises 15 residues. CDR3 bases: TGTGCCAGCAGTCCCCGCCCGGACAGAGTTGGAGAGCAGTACTTC. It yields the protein CASSPRPDRVGEQYF.

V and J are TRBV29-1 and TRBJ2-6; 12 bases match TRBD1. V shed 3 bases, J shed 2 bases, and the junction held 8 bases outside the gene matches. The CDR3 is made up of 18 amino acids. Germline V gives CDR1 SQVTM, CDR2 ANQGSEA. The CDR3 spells CSVDGDRGLLPGANVLTF. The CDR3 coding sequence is TGCAGCGTTGATGGGGACAGGGGGCTCCTCCCTGGGGCCAACGTCCTGACTTTC.

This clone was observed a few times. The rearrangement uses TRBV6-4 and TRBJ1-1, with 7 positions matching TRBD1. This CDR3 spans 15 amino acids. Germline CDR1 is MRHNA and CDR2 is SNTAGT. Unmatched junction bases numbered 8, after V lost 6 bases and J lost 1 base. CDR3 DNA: TGTGCCAGCAGCCCCTCCGGGACAGAGAACACTGAAGCTTTCTTT. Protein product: CASSPSGTENTEAFF.

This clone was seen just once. The CDR3 region is CASSVAEGPNTGELFF. In DNA form, the CDR3 reads TGTGCCAGCAGCGTAGCTGAGGGGCCCAACACCGGGGAGCTGTTTTTT. The chain links TRBV9 to TRBJ2-2; TRBD1 or TRBD2 may be the D gene (5 bases each). Trimming pared 0 bases from V and 2 bases from J, leaving 11 bases between. The CDR3 loop spans 16 amino acids. Germline CDR1 is SGDLS and CDR2 is YYNGEE.

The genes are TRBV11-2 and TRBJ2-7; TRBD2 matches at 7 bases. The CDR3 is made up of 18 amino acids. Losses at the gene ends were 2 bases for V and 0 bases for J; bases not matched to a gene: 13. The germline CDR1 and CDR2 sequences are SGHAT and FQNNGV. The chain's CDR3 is CASSLNNPGGRYSYEQYF. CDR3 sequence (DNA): TGTGCCAGCAGCTTAAACAATCCGGGGGGACGGTACTCCTACGAGCAGTACTTC.

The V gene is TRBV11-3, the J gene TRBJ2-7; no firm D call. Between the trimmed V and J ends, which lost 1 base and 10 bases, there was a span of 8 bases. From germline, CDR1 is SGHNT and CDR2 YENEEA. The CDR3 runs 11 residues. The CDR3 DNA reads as TGTGCCAGCAGCTTAGGGGTGGATCAGTACTTC. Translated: CASSLGVDQYF.

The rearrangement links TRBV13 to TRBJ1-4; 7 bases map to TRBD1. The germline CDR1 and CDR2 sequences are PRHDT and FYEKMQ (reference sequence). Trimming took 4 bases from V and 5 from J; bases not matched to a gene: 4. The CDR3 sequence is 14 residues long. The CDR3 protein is CASSYGTENEKLFF. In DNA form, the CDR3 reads TGTGCCAGCAGCTATGGGACAGAGAATGAAAAACTGTTTTTT.

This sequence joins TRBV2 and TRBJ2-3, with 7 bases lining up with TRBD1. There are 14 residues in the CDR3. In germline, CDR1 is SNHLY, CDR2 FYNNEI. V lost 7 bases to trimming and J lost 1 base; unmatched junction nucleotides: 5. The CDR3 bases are TGTGCCAGCAAGGGGGCGCATGGCACAGATACGCAGTATTTT. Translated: CASKGAHGTDTQYF. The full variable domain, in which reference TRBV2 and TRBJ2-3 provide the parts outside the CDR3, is EPEVTQTPSHQVTQMGQEVILRCVPISNHLYFYWYRQILGQKVEFLVSFYNNEISEKSEIFDDQFSVERPDGSNFTLKIRSTKLEDSAMYFCASKGAHGTDTQYFGPGTRLTVL.

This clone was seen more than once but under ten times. In DNA form, the CDR3 reads TGTGCCAGCAGCTCGGGACTAGAGCAGTACTTC. This translates into CASSSGLEQYF. The chain employs TRBV7-2 and TRBJ2-7; TRBD2 matches 7 bases. This CDR3 is 11 amino acids long. In germline, CDR1 is SGHTA, CDR2 FQGNSA. V lost 4 bases, J lost 7 bases, and 1 base stayed unmatched.

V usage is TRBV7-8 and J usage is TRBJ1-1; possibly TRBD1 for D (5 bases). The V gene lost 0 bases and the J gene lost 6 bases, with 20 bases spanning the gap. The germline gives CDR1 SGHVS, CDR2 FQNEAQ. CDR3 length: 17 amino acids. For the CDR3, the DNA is TGTGCCAGCAGCTTAGCCCTCGGCCTTTCTCGGGGCGCTGAAGCTTTCTTT. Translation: CASSLALGLSRGAEAFF.

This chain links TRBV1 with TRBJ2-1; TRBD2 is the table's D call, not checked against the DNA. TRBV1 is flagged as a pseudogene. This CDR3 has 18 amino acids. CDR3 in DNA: TGCACCAGCAAGAAAAGGACGGAACTAGTAGTTTACCCCAATGAGCAGTTCTTC. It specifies CTSKKRTELVVYPNEQFF.

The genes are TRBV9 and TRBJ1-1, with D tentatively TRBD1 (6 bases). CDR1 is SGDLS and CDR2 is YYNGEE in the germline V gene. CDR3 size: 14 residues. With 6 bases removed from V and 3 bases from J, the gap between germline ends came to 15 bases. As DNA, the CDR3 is TGTGCCAGCACCCCGCCGAAGGGGGACACTGAAGCTTTCTTT. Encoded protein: CASTPPKGDTEAFF. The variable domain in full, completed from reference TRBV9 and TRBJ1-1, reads DSGVTQTPKHLITATGQRVTLRCSPRSGDLSVYWYQQSLDQGLQFLIQYYNGEERAKGNILERFSAQQFPDLHSELNLSSLELGDSALYFCASTPPKGDTEAFFGQGTRLTVV.